These 25 T cell receptor beta chains were all obtained from the same sample, sequenced in a study of cytomegalovirus exposure and HLA in healthy donors (dated by TCRdb to about 2017). Libraries were made using the immunoSEQ multiplex PCR assay. TCRdb re-hosts the immuneACCESS table, in-frame sequences only. Its copies lack some clones; in the studies checked, an unresolved V gene accounts for under half of them, and the cause for the rest is not known. For this sample there are roughly 150,000 clones; approximately 90% appear just once. The ten largest clones take up roughly 3% of the sample. Sequencing was done on a sample of PBMCs. The source is a young man in good health and CMV-seronegative.

This chain joins TRBV27 and TRBJ2-3; 15 positions match TRBD2. In germline, CDR1 is MNHEY, CDR2 SMNVEV (reference sequence). The CDR3 sequence is 16 residues long. Trimming cost V 9 bases and J 5 bases; bases outside gene matches: 9. CDR3 sequence (DNA): TGTGCCAGTACCTTCTCGGGACTAGCGGGAGGAGATACGCAGTATTTT. Residues: CASTFSGLAGGDTQYF.

This chain connects TRBV6-5 to TRBJ2-7, with 7 positions matching TRBD1. V gave up 5 bases and J gave up 7 bases; unmatched junction bases: 8. This CDR3 contains 13 residues. CDR1 MNHEY and CDR2 SVGAGI come from the germline V gene. DNA of the CDR3: TGTGCCAGCAGTCAACGGGACAGTAGGGAGCAGTACGTC. Amino acids: CASSQRDSREQYV.

V is TRBV6-5 and J is TRBJ2-5; the D gene is possibly TRBD2 (7 bases). There are 14 residues in the CDR3. CDR1 is MNHEY and CDR2 is SVGAGI in the germline V gene. The V end was cut by 6 bases, the J end by 1 base, with 12 bases between. This CDR3 reads CASSKGGVQETQYF. The CDR3 DNA reads TGTGCCAGCAGCAAAGGGGGGGTCCAAGAGACCCAGTACTTC.

V and J are TRBV7-9 and TRBJ2-1; 9 positions agree with TRBD2. V shed 2 bases, J shed 5 bases, and the junction held 4 bases outside the gene matches. The CDR3 has 15 residues. CDR1 and CDR2 (germline): SEHNR, FQNEAQ (reference sequence). Written as DNA, the CDR3 is TGTGCCAGCAGCTTAACTCGCGGGAGGGACAATGAGCAGTTCTTC. It translates to CASSLTRGRDNEQFF.

This clone was observed a few times. The CDR3 is CASSWTGASEQYV. CDR3 in DNA: TGTGCCAGCAGCTGGACAGGGGCGTCCGAGCAGTACGTC. J is TRBJ2-7 and V is TRBV7-6; 9 bases align to TRBD1. V lost 4 bases to trimming and J lost 6 bases; unmatched junction nucleotides: 4. Germline V gene sequence: CDR1 SGHVS, CDR2 FNYEAQ. The CDR3 spans 13 residues.

The chain carries TRBV5-4 and TRBJ2-1; TRBD2 aligns across 7 bases. After removal of 2 bases from V and 5 bases from J, the junction contained 1 base not matched to a gene. This CDR3 is built from 13 residues. CDR1 and CDR2 (germline): SGHNT, YYREEE (reference sequence). DNA for the CDR3: TGTGCCAGCAGCTTAGGGACTAACAATGAGCAGTTCTTC. Translated, it gives CASSLGTNNEQFF.

The genes are TRBV6-1 and TRBJ1-5, with unresolved D. Germline CDR1 and CDR2: MNHNS and SASEGT. The CDR3 consists of 16 residues. V lost 1 base, J lost 2 bases, and 12 bases lay in between. CDR3 region: CASSEGWAGGNQPQHF. The CDR3 DNA sequence: TGTGCCAGCAGTGAAGGTTGGGCCGGGGGCAATCAGCCCCAGCATTTT.

V usage is TRBV5-5 and J usage is TRBJ1-5; D ambiguous. The length of the CDR3 is 11 residues. The germline V and J ends were trimmed by 4 bases and 4 bases, with 3 bases remaining between them. Germline assignment: CDR1 SGHKS and CDR2 YYEKEE (reference sequence). CDR3 DNA: TGTGCCAGCAGCCGTAATCAGCCCCAGCATTTT. Its translation is CASSRNQPQHF.

The chain joins TRBV5-4 to TRBJ2-2, with TRBD1 as a possible D gene (5 bases). The CDR3 is 17 residues long. Trimming stripped 9 bases from V and 0 bases from J, with 21 bases between. In germline, CDR1 is SGHNT, CDR2 YYREEE (reference sequence). The CDR3 protein is CATDSSMGGTNTGELFF. The CDR3 coding sequence is TGTGCCACAGACAGCAGTATGGGCGGTACGAACACCGGGGAGCTGTTTTTT.

The gene calls are TRBV5-1 and TRBJ1-2, with TRBD1 as a possible D gene (6 bases). CDR1 and CDR2 (germline): SGHRS, YFSETQ. The V end lost 1 base, the J end lost 6 bases, and 13 bases lay between the germline ends. This CDR3 contains 14 residues. CDR3 nucleotide sequence: TGCGCCAGCAGCTTGACAGGGTTAAAGGATGGCTACACCTTC. Translation gives CASSLTGLKDGYTF.

The J gene is TRBJ2-2, the V gene TRBV11-2; tentative D call: TRBD1 (6 bases). The V gene's germline CDR1 is SGHAT and CDR2 FQNNGV. Trimming left V 0 bases short and J 6 bases short, with 8 bases between. There are 14 residues in the CDR3. Written as DNA, the CDR3 is TGTGCCAGCAGCTTAGAGGGGGCAGCCGGGGAGCTGTTTTTT. As protein: CASSLEGAAGELFF.

The chain couples TRBV5-1 to TRBJ1-2, with D hard to call. The length of the CDR3 is 14 residues. The V gene lost 1 base and the J gene lost 4 bases, with 11 bases spanning the gap. CDR1 and CDR2 from the germline V gene are SGHRS and YFSETQ. CDR3 sequence: CASSLMETSYGYTF. CDR3 in DNA: TGCGCCAGCAGCTTGATGGAGACCTCCTATGGCTACACCTTC.

The chain uses TRBV28 and TRBJ1-5; 10 positions agree with TRBD1. This CDR3 has 16 amino acids. Trimming cost V 0 bases and J 6 bases; bases outside gene matches: 5. CDR1 is MDHEN and CDR2 is SYDVKM in the germline V gene. The chain's CDR3 is CASSLWGTGVSQPQHF. CDR3 DNA sequence: TGTGCCAGCAGTTTATGGGGGACAGGGGTGAGTCAGCCCCAGCATTTT.

V gene TRBV4-3 combines with J gene TRBJ2-5; TRBD1 is a possible D gene (6 bases). CDR1 and CDR2 (germline): LGHNA, YSLEER. V was trimmed by 0 bases and J by 8 bases, leaving 16 bases between them. CDR3 size: 15 residues. The CDR3 reads CASSQDRTESETQYF. The CDR3 region has the DNA TGCGCCAGCAGCCAAGATCGGACAGAGAGTGAAACCCAGTACTTC.

This rearrangement joins TRBV29-1 to TRBJ2-1, with D possibly being TRBD1 (6 bases). The CDR3 has 12 amino acids. From germline, CDR1 is SQVTM and CDR2 ANQGSEA. The V and J ends lost 5 bases and 6 bases respectively, with 11 bases between them. In DNA, the CDR3 is TGCAGCGTTTTTTACAGGGCCAATGAGCAGTTCTTC. This translates into CSVFYRANEQFF.

The rearrangement uses TRBV19 and TRBJ2-2; 8 nucleotides line up with TRBD1. This CDR3 spans 17 amino acids. Germline-derived CDR1 and CDR2 are LNHDA and SQIVND (reference sequence). Trimming took 1 base from V and 7 from J; bases not matched to a gene: 11. The CDR3 sequence: CASSIGRWQGAIGELFF. Here the CDR3 DNA reads TGTGCCAGTAGTATAGGAAGGTGGCAGGGGGCGATCGGGGAGCTGTTTTTT.

This clone was counted only a few times. The chain employs TRBV18 and TRBJ1-2; D might be TRBD1 (5 bases). V dropped 2 bases and J dropped 7 bases, with 17 bases sitting between them. Germline V gives CDR1 KGHSH, CDR2 LQKENI. The CDR3 is made up of 15 amino acids. The CDR3 DNA reads as TGTGCCAGCTCACCATCCGGGACGGGCGGGATTGGCTACACCTTC. This translates into CASSPSGTGGIGYTF.

The rearrangement links TRBV5-1 to TRBJ2-5; maybe TRBD1 (6 bases). From germline, CDR1 is SGHRS and CDR2 YFSETQ. This CDR3 contains 15 residues. Trimming pared 0 bases from V and 3 bases from J, leaving 12 bases between. The CDR3 region has the DNA TGCGCCAGCAGCTTGGGGACAGCGTATAAAGAGACCCAGTACTTC. Its protein is CASSLGTAYKETQYF.

This chain connects TRBV27 to TRBJ1-4; D is unresolved. Per germline, CDR1 MNHEY and CDR2 SMNVEV (reference sequence). The CDR3 runs to 16 residues. Trimming took off 5 bases at V and 3 bases at J, with 16 bases between the two ends. The CDR3 DNA reads as TGTGCCAGCAGTGCCTACTCAATTTTAGCTAATGAAAAACTGTTTTTT. It is translated as CASSAYSILANEKLFF.

The chain employs TRBV27 and TRBJ1-5; tentatively, D is TRBD1 (6 bases). V was pared by 6 bases and J by 2 bases, with 14 bases between. The CDR3 is 15 residues long. Germline assignment: CDR1 MNHEY and CDR2 SMNVEV (reference sequence). CDR3 coding DNA: TGTGCCAGCAGCATCAGGGGATGGGGCAATCAGCCCCAGCATTTT. Translation: CASSIRGWGNQPQHF.

As regards this clone: Other DNA sequences in the same sample also yield this CDR3. The chain is built from TRBV7-9 and TRBJ2-7; no clear D gene. CDR3 length equals 13 residues. Germline CDR1 and CDR2: SEHNR and FQNEAQ (reference sequence). Trimming removed 5 bases from V and 1 base from J, with 9 bases in between. Here the CDR3 reads CASSLSSSYEQYF. Written as DNA, the CDR3 is TGTGCCAGCAGCCTTTCTTCGTCCTACGAGCAGTACTTC.

The chain links TRBV4-2 to TRBJ2-2; perhaps TRBD2 as D (5 bases). The CDR3 covers 16 residues. The germline gives CDR1 LGHNA, CDR2 YNFKEQ. Trimming shortened V by 2 bases and J by 2 bases, and 12 bases separated the two germline ends. The CDR3 DNA is TGTGCCAGCAGCCAACGGACTCGACACAACACCGGGGAGCTGTTTTTT. Encoded protein: CASSQRTRHNTGELFF.

V usage is TRBV7-8 and J usage is TRBJ1-3; no definite D call. V was clipped by 5 bases and J by 4 bases, with 9 bases between them. This CDR3 spans 13 amino acids. Germline CDR1 and CDR2: SGHVS and FQNEAQ. The CDR3: CASSLGGGNTIYF. DNA for the CDR3: TGTGCCAGCAGCCTAGGAGGGGGAAACACCATATATTTT. Supplemented by reference TRBV7-8 and TRBJ1-3, the full variable domain reads GAGVSQSPRYKVAKRGQDVALRCDPISGHVSLFWYQQALGQGPEFLTYFQNEAQLDKSGLPSDRFFAERPEGSVSTLKIQRTQQEDSAVYLCASSLGGGNTIYFGEGSWLTVV.

The chain combines TRBV27 with TRBJ2-6, with D possibly TRBD2 on 7 matching bases. The CDR3 runs 17 residues. Germline V CDR1 and CDR2: MNHEY, SMNVEV (reference sequence). V shed 4 bases and J shed 0 bases, with 13 bases lying between them. For the CDR3, the DNA is TGTGCCAGCAGTTCATGGGGGGGGGCCTCTGGGGCCAACGTCCTGACTTTC. This sequence encodes CASSSWGGASGANVLTF. The variable domain in full, completed from reference TRBV27 and TRBJ2-6, reads EAQVTQNPRYLITVTGKKLTVTCSQNMNHEYMSWYRQDPGLGLRQIYYSMNVEVTDKGDVPEGYKVSRKEKRNFPLILESPSPNQTSLYFCASSSWGGASGANVLTFGAGSRLTVL.

The chain carries TRBV6-1 and TRBJ2-5, with D perhaps TRBD1 (5 bases). V lost 6 bases, J lost 5 bases, and 22 bases lay in between. Germline V lookup: CDR1 MNHNS, CDR2 SASEGT. The CDR3 covers 16 residues. The DNA for the CDR3 is TGTGCCAGCAGGGAACTATCTCTAGGGGTGGGTGAGACCCAGTACTTC. It encodes CASRELSLGVGETQYF.